The rows below give T cell receptor beta chains drawn from one sample of a study of CD8 T cells in Susac syndrome. TCRdb passed the immunoSEQ multiplex PCR reads through MiXCR, listing each CDR3 protein once. The profile shows hundreds of thousands of distinct CDR3 sequences, around 83% of them singletons. What was sequenced was CD8+ T cells from PBMCs. The receptors originated from a human donor with multiple sclerosis. Both conserved end residues are part of each CDR3. The D gene is left open where the match is weak. Clone size is stated in some rows and not others, as once, few, many or a class when expanded.

clone size: -
V gene: TRBV7-9
D gene: -
J gene: TRBJ2-1
CDR3 protein: CASSDDLGKPYNEQFF
CDR3 DNA: TGTGCCAGCAGCGATGATTTGGGGAAGCCATACAATGAGCAGTTCTTC

clone size: -
V gene: TRBV27
D gene: -
J gene: TRBJ1-2
CDR3 protein: CASSGGVVGYGYTF
CDR3 DNA: TGTGCCAGCAGTGGGGGTGTGGTAGGCTATGGCTACACCTTC

clone size: -
V gene: TRBV7-9
D gene: TRBD2
J gene: TRBJ2-1
CDR3 protein: CASSLGTSGNYNEQFF
CDR3 DNA: TGTGCCAGCAGCTTAGGGACTAGCGGGAACTACAATGAGCAGTTCTTC

clone size: few
V gene: TRBV12-3/TRBV12-4
D gene: -
J gene: TRBJ2-2
CDR3 protein: CASGTATNTGELFF
CDR3 DNA: TGTGCCAGCGGGACGGCTACTAACACCGGGGAGCTGTTTTTT

clone size: once
V gene: TRBV7-2
D gene: -
J gene: TRBJ1-1
CDR3 protein: CASSLIWENTEAFF
CDR3 DNA: TGTGCCAGCAGCTTAATCTGGGAGAACACTGAAGCTTTCTTT

clone size: -
V gene: TRBV2
D gene: -
J gene: TRBJ1-1
CDR3 protein: CASSEALAGLNTEAFF
CDR3 DNA: TGTGCCAGCAGTGAAGCGCTCGCAGGATTGAACACTGAAGCTTTCTTT

clone size: -
V gene: TRBV5-8
D gene: -
J gene: TRBJ1-2
CDR3 protein: CASSFGTGKDYGYTF
CDR3 DNA: TGTGCCAGCAGCTTTGGTACAGGGAAAGACTATGGCTACACCTTC

clone size: few
V gene: TRBV12-3/TRBV12-4
D gene: -
J gene: TRBJ2-1
CDR3 protein: CASSLLGEQFF
CDR3 DNA: TGTGCCAGCAGTTTACTAGGAGAGCAGTTCTTC

clone size: -
V gene: TRBV7-2
D gene: -
J gene: TRBJ2-6
CDR3 protein: CASSLSPWPSSGANVLTF
CDR3 DNA: TGTGCCAGCAGCTTATCGCCGTGGCCCAGCTCTGGGGCCAACGTCCTGACTTTC

clone size: few
V gene: TRBV29-1
D gene: -
J gene: TRBJ2-1
CDR3 protein: CSVVLNEQFF
CDR3 DNA: TGCAGCGTTGTTCTGAATGAGCAGTTCTTC

clone size: -
V gene: TRBV27
D gene: -
J gene: TRBJ2-5
CDR3 protein: CASSYNRDTKETQYF
CDR3 DNA: TGTGCCAGCAGTTATAACAGGGACACAAAAGAGACCCAGTACTTC

clone size: -
V gene: TRBV28
D gene: -
J gene: TRBJ2-7
CDR3 protein: CASSYRLYEQYF
CDR3 DNA: TGTGCCAGCAGTTATCGACTCTACGAGCAGTACTTC

clone size: -
V gene: TRBV2
D gene: -
J gene: TRBJ2-2
CDR3 protein: CASSDYSRTNTGELFF
CDR3 DNA: TGTGCCAGCAGTGATTATTCCAGAACTAACACCGGGGAGCTGTTTTTT

clone size: -
V gene: TRBV4-1
D gene: TRBD1
J gene: TRBJ1-1
CDR3 protein: CASTGPGQVATEAFF
CDR3 DNA: TGCGCCAGCACCGGACCGGGACAGGTGGCCACTGAAGCTTTCTTT

clone size: -
V gene: TRBV27
D gene: -
J gene: TRBJ1-1
CDR3 protein: CASSFRGSGNTEAFF
CDR3 DNA: TGTGCCAGCAGTTTCCGGGGCTCTGGGAACACTGAAGCTTTCTTT

clone size: -
V gene: TRBV20-1
D gene: TRBD2
J gene: TRBJ2-2
CDR3 protein: CSVGTSGEATGELLF
CDR3 DNA: TGCAGTGTGGGGACTAGCGGAGAAGCTACCGGGGAGCTGCTTTTT

clone size: -
V gene: TRBV7-7
D gene: -
J gene: TRBJ2-1
CDR3 protein: CASSSKYDHTEQFF
CDR3 DNA: TGTGCTAGCAGTTCCAAATACGACCACACCGAGCAGTTCTTC

clone size: -
V gene: TRBV29-1
D gene: TRBD2
J gene: TRBJ2-1
CDR3 protein: CSDSGELLSSYNEQFF
CDR3 DNA: TGCAGCGATAGCGGGGAACTACTGAGCTCCTACAATGAGCAGTTCTTC

clone size: -
V gene: TRBV28
D gene: TRBD1
J gene: TRBJ2-5
CDR3 protein: CASNPGQGTGETQYF
CDR3 DNA: TGTGCCAGCAACCCGGGACAGGGGACCGGAGAGACCCAGTACTTC

clone size: -
V gene: TRBV5-5
D gene: -
J gene: TRBJ2-7
CDR3 protein: CASSWAGQGNSYEQYF
CDR3 DNA: TGTGCCAGCAGCTGGGCCGGGCAGGGAAACTCCTACGAGCAGTACTTC

clone size: -
V gene: TRBV5-4
D gene: -
J gene: TRBJ1-1
CDR3 protein: CASSTPGQIGSGEAFF
CDR3 DNA: TGTGCCAGCAGCACACCGGGACAAATCGGTAGTGGTGAAGCTTTCTTT

clone size: -
V gene: TRBV3-1
D gene: TRBD2
J gene: TRBJ2-1
CDR3 protein: CASSQDTSGRVNEQFF
CDR3 DNA: TGTGCCAGCAGCCAAGATACTAGCGGGAGGGTCAATGAGCAGTTCTTC

clone size: -
V gene: TRBV14
D gene: -
J gene: TRBJ2-1
CDR3 protein: CASSPLRGNEQFF
CDR3 DNA: TGTGCCAGCAGCCCCCTAAGGGGCAATGAGCAGTTCTTC

clone size: -
V gene: TRBV28
D gene: -
J gene: TRBJ1-1
CDR3 protein: CASRDTEAFF
CDR3 DNA: TGTGCCAGCCGAGACACTGAAGCTTTCTTT

clone size: few
V gene: TRBV27
D gene: TRBD1
J gene: TRBJ1-2
CDR3 protein: CASSPGQGSYGYTF
CDR3 DNA: TGTGCCAGCAGTCCTGGACAGGGAAGCTATGGCTACACCTTC

clone size: -
V gene: TRBV29-1
D gene: TRBD1
J gene: TRBJ2-7
CDR3 protein: CSVEVGTATYEQYF
CDR3 DNA: TGCAGCGTTGAAGTCGGGACAGCTACCTACGAGCAGTACTTC

clone size: -
V gene: TRBV7-9
D gene: -
J gene: TRBJ1-1
CDR3 protein: CASSARDKGRGTEAFF
CDR3 DNA: TGTGCCAGCAGCGCCAGGGACAAGGGGAGGGGCACTGAAGCTTTCTTT

clone size: -
V gene: TRBV29-1
D gene: -
J gene: TRBJ1-2
CDR3 protein: CSVAREYGYTF
CDR3 DNA: TGCAGCGTTGCCAGGGAGTATGGCTACACCTTC